This T cell receptor beta chain derives from a study of shared clonotypes between healthy human individuals. Study information: Sampling drew on donors who were two women and three men aged 18 to 49.

Study-level results: Across a few donors, naive CD4 shared roughly 5.2%, naive CD8 around 4%, memory CD4 more than 2%, memory CD8 over 0.3%. In this cohort, only blood was sampled, and tissue repertoires likely differ.

A remark on this clone: What it binds is not known.

CDR3 length: 15 amino acids. Germline CDR1 is SGHTA and CDR2 is FQGNSA. The V gene lost 5 bases and the J gene lost 1 base, with 15 bases spanning the gap. Data came from immunoSEQ multiplex PCR; TCRdb stores just in-frame clones and leaves some out. The sample has about 1.4 million clones, roughly 95% seen once; the top ten hold over 1%. The TCR originated in a man aged 25-45 years in good health. Source material: naive CD4+ T cells sorted from blood. Subset reported: CD45RA+ positively selected. The chain joins TRBV7-2 to TRBJ2-7; a weak D match, TRBD1 (5 bases). The chain's CDR3 is CASSTDSARSYEQYF. The CDR3, as DNA: TGTGCCAGCAGCACCGACAGTGCACGATCCTACGAGCAGTACTTC.